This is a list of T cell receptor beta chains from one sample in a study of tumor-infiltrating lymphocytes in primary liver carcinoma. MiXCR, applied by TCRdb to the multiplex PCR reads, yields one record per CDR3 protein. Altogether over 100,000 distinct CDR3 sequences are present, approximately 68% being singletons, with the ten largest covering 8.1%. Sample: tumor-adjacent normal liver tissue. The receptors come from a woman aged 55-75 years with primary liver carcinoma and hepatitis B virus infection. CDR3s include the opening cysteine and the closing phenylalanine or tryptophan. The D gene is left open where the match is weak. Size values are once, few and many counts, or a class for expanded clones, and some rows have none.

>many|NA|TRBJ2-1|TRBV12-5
CASGFEVAYNEQFF
TGTGCTAGTGGTTTCGAGGTAGCTTACAATGAGCAGTTCTTC
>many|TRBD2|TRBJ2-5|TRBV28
CASSSPSGGYQETQYF
TGTGCCAGCAGTTCCCCTAGCGGAGGGTACCAAGAGACCCAGTACTTC
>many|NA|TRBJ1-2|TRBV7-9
CASSRGTASALGYTF
TGTGCCAGCAGCAGGGGGACCGCAAGCGCCCTTGGCTACACCTTC
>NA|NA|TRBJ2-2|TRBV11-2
CVSSDGRNTNTGELLF
TGTGTCAGCAGCGACGGGCGCAACACGAACACCGGGGAGCTGCTTTTT
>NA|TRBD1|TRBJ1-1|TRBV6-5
CANSYRGLGTEAFF
TGTGCCAACAGTTACAGGGGGCTTGGCACTGAGGCTTTCTTT
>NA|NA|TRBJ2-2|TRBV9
CASSVESVPNTGELFF
TGTGCCAGCAGCGTAGAGTCAGTCCCGAACACCGGGGAGCTGTTTTTT
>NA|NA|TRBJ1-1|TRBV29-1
CSIQVTNTEAFF
TGCAGTATTCAAGTCACTAACACTGAAGCTTTCTTT
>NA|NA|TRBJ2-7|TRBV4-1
CASSQGNFGGRISYEQYF
TGTGCCAGCAGCCAAGGAAATTTCGGCGGCCGAATCTCCTACGAGCAGTACTTC
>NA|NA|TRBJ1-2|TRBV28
CASSSMDGYNF
TGTGCCAGCAGTTCAATGGATGGCTACAACTTC
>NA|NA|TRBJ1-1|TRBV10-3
CAISESLDDGAFF
TGTGCCATCAGTGAGTCGTTAGACGACGGAGCATTCTTT
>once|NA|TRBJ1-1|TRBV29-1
CSVRATTEAFF
TGCAGCGTTCGGGCAACCACCGAAGCTTTCTTT
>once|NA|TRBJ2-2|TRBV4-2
CANSRGREVIGELFF
TGTGCCAACAGCCGGGGGCGCGAGGTAATCGGGGAGCTGTTTTTT
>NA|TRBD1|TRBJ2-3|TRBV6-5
CARSSTGNGDTQCF
TGTGCCAGAAGCTCGACAGGGAACGGCGATACGCAGTGTTTT
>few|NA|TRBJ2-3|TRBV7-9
CASSHRRQSTDTQYF
TGTGCCAGCAGCCATCGAAGACAGAGCACAGATACGCAGTATTTT
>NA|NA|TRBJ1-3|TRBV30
CTLRWRTGNTIYF
TGTACCTTGAGGTGGCGGACTGGAAACACCATATATTTT
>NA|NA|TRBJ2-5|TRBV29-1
CSVGGGGAPETQRF
TGCAGTGTTGGGGGTGGGGGGGCCCCAGAGACCCAGCGCTTC
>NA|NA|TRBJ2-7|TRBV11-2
CASSLGGLTRVYEQYF
TGTGCTAGCAGCTTAGGTGGACTAACGAGGGTCTACGAGCAGTACTTC
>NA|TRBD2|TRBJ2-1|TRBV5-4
CASSYTGTREYNEQFF
TGTGCCAGCAGCTACACCGGGACTAGAGAGTACAATGAGCAGTTCTTC
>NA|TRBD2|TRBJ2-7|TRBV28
CASNLEAGGVEQYF
TGTGCCAGCAATTTGGAGGCGGGAGGGGTCGAGCAGTACTTC
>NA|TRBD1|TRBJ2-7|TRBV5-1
CPSNSRPPGQGYEQYF
TGCCCCAGCAACTCAAGGCCCCCGGGACAGGGGTACGAGCAGTACTTC
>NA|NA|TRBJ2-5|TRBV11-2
CASTLTPGPGAQYF
TGTGCCAGCACCTTAACTCCGGGACCAGGGGCCCAGTACTTC
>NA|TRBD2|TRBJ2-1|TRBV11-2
CACSLGILADYNEQFF
TGTGCGTGCAGCTTAGGTATTCTAGCGGACTACAATGAGCAGTTCTTC
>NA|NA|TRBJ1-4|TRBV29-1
CSVGGRNSNEKQFF
TGCAGCGTTGGTGGTCGTAACAGTAATGAAAAACAGTTTTTT
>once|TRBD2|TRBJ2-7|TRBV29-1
CSASTGDYEQYF
TGCAGCGCTTCGACGGGGGACTACGAACAGTACTTC
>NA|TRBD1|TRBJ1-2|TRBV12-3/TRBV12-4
CASSSLTGFPGYTF
TGTGCCAGCAGTTCACTGACAGGGTTCCCTGGCTACACCTTC
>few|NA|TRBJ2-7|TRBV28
CASLFRAGTYEQYF
TGTGCCAGCCTTTTCCGGGCGGGCACCTACGAGCAGTACTTC
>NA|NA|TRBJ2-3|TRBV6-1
CASKSSTDTQYF
TGTGCCAGCAAGTCCAGCACAGATACGCAGTATTTT
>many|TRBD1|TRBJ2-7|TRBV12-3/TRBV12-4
CASSWGQGGSEQYF
TGTGCCAGCAGTTGGGGACAGGGGGGTAGCGAGCAGTACTTC
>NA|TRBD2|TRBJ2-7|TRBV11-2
CASSLDGRELGEQCF
TGTGCCAGCAGCTTAGATGGGAGGGAGCTTGGCGAGCAGTGCTTC
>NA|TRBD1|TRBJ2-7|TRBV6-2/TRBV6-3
CASSPEGAGADYEQYF
TGTGCCAGCAGTCCTGAGGGGGCTGGAGCGGACTACGAGCAGTACTTC
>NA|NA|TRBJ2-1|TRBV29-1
CSVEVRRRSDDEQFF
TGCAGCGTTGAGGTACGCCGGCGATCGGACGATGAGCAGTTCTTC
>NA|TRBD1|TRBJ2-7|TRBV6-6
CASSSETGGPYEQYF
TGTGCCAGCAGTTCCGAGACAGGGGGCCCCTACGAGCAGTACTTC
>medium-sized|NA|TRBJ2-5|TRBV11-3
CASSLGGGPGETQYF
TGTGCCAGCAGCTTAGGCGGAGGGCCAGGGGAGACCCAGTACTTC
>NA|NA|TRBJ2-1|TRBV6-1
CASKILGAGQNNEQFF
TGTGCCAGTAAGATTTTAGGGGCAGGACAAAACAATGAGCAGTTCTTC
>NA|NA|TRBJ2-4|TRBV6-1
CASAPWAGGNIQYF
TGTGCCAGTGCCCCATGGGCTGGGGGAAACATCCAGTACTTC
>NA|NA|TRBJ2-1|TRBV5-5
CASTQQVNEQFF
TGTGCCAGCACTCAACAGGTTAATGAGCAGTTCTTC
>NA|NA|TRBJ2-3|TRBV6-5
CASSPADGSTDTQYF
TGTGCCAGCAGTCCGGCCGACGGAAGCACAGATACGCAGTATTTT
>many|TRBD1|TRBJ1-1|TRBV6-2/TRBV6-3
CASSYWTGEAFF
TGTGCCAGCAGTTACTGGACAGGGGAAGCTTTCTTT
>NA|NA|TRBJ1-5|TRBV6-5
CTSRPIQGGNQPQHF
TGTACCAGCAGACCTATACAGGGAGGCAATCAGCCCCAGCATTTT
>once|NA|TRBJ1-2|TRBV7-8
CASSTSRVNYGYTF
TGTGCCAGCAGCACCTCACGGGTTAACTATGGCTACACCTTC
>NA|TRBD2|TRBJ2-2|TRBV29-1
CSAWGGRNIGELFF
TGTAGCGCCTGGGGCGGGAGAAACATCGGGGAGCTGTTTTTT
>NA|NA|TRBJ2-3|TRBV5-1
CTSSLRSRADTQYF
TGCACCAGCAGCTTGCGGTCCAGGGCAGATACGCAGTATTTT
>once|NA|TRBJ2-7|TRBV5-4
CACSPPGGKGNYEQYF
TGTGCCTGCAGCCCCCCAGGCGGGAAGGGGAACTACGAGCAGTACTTC
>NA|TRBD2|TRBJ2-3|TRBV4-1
CVSSQEELAGSTDTQYF
TGCGTCAGCAGCCAAGAAGAACTAGCGGGGAGCACAGATACGCAGTATTTT
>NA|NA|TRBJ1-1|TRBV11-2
CANSPGTRRSTKAFF
TGTGCCAATAGCCCAGGGACCCGTAGAAGCACTAAAGCTTTCTTT
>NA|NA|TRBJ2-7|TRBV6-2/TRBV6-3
CTSSQEGLSTYEQYF
TGTACCAGCAGTCAGGAAGGGTTATCCACCTACGAGCAGTATTTC
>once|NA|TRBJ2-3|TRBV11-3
CASSLRTTTDTEYF
TGTGCTAGCAGCCTAAGGACAACCACAGATACGGAGTATTTT
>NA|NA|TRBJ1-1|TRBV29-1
CSVENGTNNEAFF
TGCAGCGTTGAGAATGGGACAAACAATGAAGCTTTCTTT
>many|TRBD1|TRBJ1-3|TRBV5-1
CASSSGQGNTIYF
TGCGCCAGCAGCTCCGGACAGGGGAACACCATATATTTT
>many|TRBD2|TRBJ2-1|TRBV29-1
CSVWAGGEQFF
TGCAGCGTGTGGGCGGGAGGGGAGCAGTTCTTC
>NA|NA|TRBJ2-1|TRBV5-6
CASTLLPGRGANEQFF
TGTGCCAGTACACTCCTTCCGGGACGGGGGGCCAATGAGCAGTTCTTC
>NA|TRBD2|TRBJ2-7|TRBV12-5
CAGGLAQTSGTPYEQYF
TGTGCTGGTGGTTTGGCCCAGACTAGCGGGACCCCATACGAGCAGTACTTC
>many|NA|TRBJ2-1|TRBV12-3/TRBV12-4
CAKAWEVSYNEQFF
TGTGCCAAAGCATGGGAGGTCTCCTACAATGAGCAGTTCTTC
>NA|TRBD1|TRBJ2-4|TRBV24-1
CSTRMTRDSKNIQYF
TGTTCCACCAGGATGACCCGGGACAGCAAAAACATTCAGTACTTC
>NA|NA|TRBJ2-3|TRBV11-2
CASSLGGVPAQDTQYF
TGTGCCAGCAGCTTAGGTGGGGTGCCCGCACAGGATACGCAGTATTTT